The 17 T cell receptor beta chains below all came from one sample that was sequenced in a study of spatial heterogeneity in lung cancer. As for time point: sample taken at primary tumor resection. No cells were sorted before sequencing. The whole RNA sequenced was extracted from tumor, nontumor lung or frozen PBMC. TCRdb passed the 5' RACE reads through MiXCR, listing each CDR3 protein once. The sample shows approximately 13,000 distinct CDR3 sequences, about 5.1% of them seen only once. The sample consisted of lung tumor tissue, taken at surgery. Source of these receptors: a human donor with early-stage non-small cell lung cancer.

There are many counts of this clonotype. As an off-target read in a library built for alpha chains, this beta chain has a frequency of little significance. The gene calls are TRBV12-3 or TRBV12-4 and TRBJ1-1; TRBD1 agrees at 8 bases. Trimming at V came to 5 bases and at J to 10 bases, leaving 6 bases not matched to a gene. The CDR3 is 12 residues long. Here the CDR3 reads CASSPSDRGAFF. CDR3 sequence (DNA): TGTGCCAGCAGTCCCTCTGACAGGGGAGCTTTCTTT.

This clonotype came up a few times. As an off-target read in a library built for alpha chains, this beta chain has a frequency of little significance. The chain employs TRBV12-3 or TRBV12-4 and TRBJ2-2, with TRBD2 matching over 7 bases. This CDR3 region has 16 residues. J gave up 2 bases and V 2 bases, and 5 bases lay outside the gene matches. This CDR3 is CASSLWGGPNTGELFF. The DNA for the CDR3 is TGTGCCAGCAGTTTATGGGGAGGGCCCAACACCGGGGAGCTGTTTTTT.

Turning to this clonotype: This beta chain lies outside the target of a library built for alpha chains; its clone size means little. V and J are TRBV28 and TRBJ2-7; the match to TRBD2 covers 7 bases. Trimming removed 5 bases from V and 5 bases from J; junction bases left unmatched: 18. CDR3 length: 17 residues. Germline-derived CDR1 and CDR2 are MDHEN and SYDVKM. The CDR3 region has the DNA TGTGCCAGCAGTCCCTCCAGGCGGGACTATTCCAGGGACGAGCAGTACTTC. Its translation is CASSPSRRDYSRDEQYF.

This clonotype was recorded at least ten times. This beta chain appears as a stray read in a library generated for alpha chains; its size is not informative. The chain employs TRBV29-1 and TRBJ2-1, with D possibly called TRBD1 or TRBD2 (5 bases each). V lost 4 bases and J lost 5, with 12 bases in between. CDR3 length equals 13 residues. Germline values: CDR1 SQVTM, CDR2 ANQGSEA. In nucleotides, the CDR3 is TGCAGCGTTGGAGGGACCGATAACAATGAGCAGTTCTTC. This sequence encodes CSVGGTDNNEQFF.

A remark on this clonotype: A library made for alpha chains picked up this beta chain off target, so its size means little. V usage is TRBV15 and J usage is TRBJ1-5, with 9 positions matching TRBD1. The length of the CDR3 is 13 residues. V shed 8 bases, J shed 4 bases, and the junction held 3 bases outside the gene matches. Per the germline V gene, CDR1 is LNHNV and CDR2 is YYDKDF (reference sequence). CDR3 DNA sequence: TGTGCCACCCGGGACAGGGCGAATCAGCCCCAGCATTTT. Translating gives CATRDRANQPQHF.

The table lists this clonotype with many counts. This beta chain turned up in a library designed for alpha chains; as an off-target read, its abundance says little. The chain joins TRBV2 to TRBJ1-1; D is unclear. V shed 6 bases and J shed 0 bases, with 14 bases lying between them. The germline CDR1 and CDR2 sequences are SNHLY and FYNNEI. CDR3 length: 15 residues. In nucleotides, the CDR3 is TGTGCCAGCAGATCCGGTCAGTCCATGAACACTGAAGCTTTCTTT. Translating gives CASRSGQSMNTEAFF.

This clonotype was seen at least ten times. This beta chain represents an off-target read in a library built for alpha chains; its size is of limited meaning. The J gene is TRBJ2-7, the V gene TRBV11-2; D is possibly TRBD1 (6 bases). Per the germline V gene, CDR1 is SGHAT and CDR2 is FQNNGV. V was cut by 5 bases and J by 6 bases, with 14 bases left in between. CDR3 length: 13 residues. CDR3 sequence reads: CASSPQQGIEQYV. The DNA for the CDR3 is TGTGCCAGCAGCCCTCAACAGGGAATCGAGCAGTACGTC.

The table lists this clonotype with many counts. A library made for alpha chains picked up this beta chain off target, so its size means little. This chain joins TRBV5-6 and TRBJ2-3; 7 bases are shared with TRBD2. Germline V lookup: CDR1 SGHDT, CDR2 YYEEEE. The CDR3 loop spans 18 amino acids. Trimming at V came to 4 bases and at J to 6 bases, leaving 20 bases not matched to a gene. For the CDR3, the DNA is TGTGCCAGCAGCCCCACAGTGGGCCAGCGGGGCCGCCCTGATACGCAGTATTTT. Amino acids: CASSPTVGQRGRPDTQYF.

This clonotype was counted at least ten times. This beta chain came through as a stray read in a library set up for alpha chains, and its size says little. The rearrangement joins TRBV6-6 to TRBJ1-6; D is uncertain. Trimming stripped 3 bases from V and 7 bases from J, with 10 bases between. Germline V lookup: CDR1 MNHNY, CDR2 SVGAGI (reference sequence). This CDR3 contains 14 residues. The CDR3 region is CASSYQSPNSPLHF. DNA of the CDR3: TGTGCCAGCAGTTATCAGAGCCCGAATTCACCCCTCCACTTT.

In this sample, this clonotype turned up many times. This beta chain is a stray read from a library made for alpha chains; its abundance is not meaningful. The rearrangement joins TRBV27 to TRBJ1-2; 8 bases fit TRBD1. There are 16 residues in the CDR3. Per the germline V gene, CDR1 is MNHEY and CDR2 is SMNVEV (reference sequence). V lost 2 bases to trimming and J lost 1 base; unmatched junction nucleotides: 6. The CDR3 here is CASSLGQGARNYGYTF. The CDR3 bases are TGTGCCAGCAGTTTAGGGCAGGGGGCACGTAACTATGGCTACACCTTC.

This clonotype is medium-sized (0.01 to 0.1%). The size of this beta chain means little, since it is a stray read in a library made for alpha chains. The chain employs TRBV14 and TRBJ1-3; no definite D call. With 3 bases removed from V and 0 bases from J, the gap between germline ends came to 9 bases. Germline V CDR1 and CDR2: SGHDN, FVKESK. The CDR3 spans 15 residues. The CDR3 sequence: CASSHSGTSGNTIYF. DNA for the CDR3: TGTGCCAGCAGCCACTCAGGTACCTCTGGAAACACCATATATTTT. Using reference TRBV14 and TRBJ1-3 for the parts outside the CDR3, the full variable domain is EAGVTQFPSHSVIEKGQTVTLRCDPISGHDNLYWYRRVMGKEIKFLLHFVKESKQDESGMPNNRFLAERTGGTYSTLKVQPAELEDSGVYFCASSHSGTSGNTIYFGEGSWLTVV.

Judged by abundance, this clonotype is large (0.1 to 1%). This beta chain is an off-target read within a library intended for alpha chains, so its frequency means little. The chain links TRBV2 to TRBJ2-3, with D hard to call. The CDR3 length is 14 residues. Germline V gene lookup returns CDR1 SNHLY and CDR2 FYNNEI. The V gene lost 9 bases and the J gene lost 7 bases, with 20 bases spanning the gap. The CDR3 loop reads CASKITALMNTQYF. The DNA for the CDR3 is TGTGCCAGTAAGATCACAGCCCTCATGAATACGCAGTATTTT.

Sample share makes this clonotype medium-sized. This beta chain slipped into a library made for alpha chains as a stray read, so its size is not meaningful. The chain joins TRBV7-3 to TRBJ2-1; D possibly corresponds to TRBD2 (5 bases). This CDR3 has 13 amino acids. The V gene lost 0 bases and the J gene lost 9 bases, with 9 bases spanning the gap. CDR1 SGHTA and CDR2 FQGTGA come from the germline V gene. CDR3 sequence reads: CASSLTISAEQFF. The CDR3 DNA reads as TGTGCCAGCAGCTTAACGATTAGCGCTGAGCAGTTCTTC. Drawing the rest from reference TRBV7-3 and TRBJ2-1, the complete variable domain is GAGVSQTPSNKVTEKGKYVELRCDPISGHTALYWYRQSLGQGPEFLIYFQGTGAADDSGLPNDRFFAVRPEGSVSTLKIQRTERGDSAVYLCASSLTISAEQFFGPGTRLTVL.

By proportion, this clonotype is medium-sized (0.01 to 0.1%). This beta chain is an off-target read within a library intended for alpha chains, so its frequency means little. This chain links TRBV24-1 with TRBJ2-3; no firm D call. The V end was cut by 4 bases, the J end by 0 bases, with 10 bases between. This CDR3 has 15 residues. The V gene's germline CDR1 is KGHDR and CDR2 SFDVKD. The CDR3 DNA reads as TGTGCCACCAGTGAGCAGACGACTAGCACAGATACGCAGTATTTT. Amino acid sequence: CATSEQTTSTDTQYF.

To note about this clonotype: Since it is a stray read in a library aimed at alpha chains, this beta chain has a size that is not meaningful. The chain links TRBV30 to TRBJ1-2; unclear D gene. The CDR3 is 11 amino acids. V was trimmed by 0 bases and J by 9 bases, leaving 8 bases between them. Per the germline V gene, CDR1 is GTSNPN and CDR2 is SVGIG (reference sequence). Written as DNA, the CDR3 is TGTGCCTGGAGTGTATCCACGCGCTACACCTTC. Translation: CAWSVSTRYTF.

This clonotype was counted many times. This beta chain was picked up by a library intended for alpha chains and is off target, so its count carries little meaning. The J gene is TRBJ2-3, the V gene TRBV7-3; no clear D gene. There are 13 residues in the CDR3. The germline V gene has CDR1 SGHTA and CDR2 FQGTGA. V was cut by 5 bases and J by 4 bases, with 10 bases left in between. The CDR3 loop is CASSQPPPDTQYF. CDR3 DNA sequence: TGTGCCAGCAGCCAACCCCCCCCAGATACGCAGTATTTT.

This clonotype was observed at least ten times. This beta chain was picked up by a library intended for alpha chains and is off target, so its count carries little meaning. J is TRBJ1-1 and V is TRBV12-3 or TRBV12-4, with D uncertain. Between the trimmed V and J ends, which lost 2 bases and 3 bases, there was a span of 7 bases. CDR3 length: 13 amino acids. CDR3 sequence reads: CASSLKRDTEAFF. For the CDR3, the DNA is TGTGCCAGCAGTTTAAAGCGGGACACTGAAGCTTTCTTT.